A selection of T cell receptor beta chains follows, all from one sample in a study of blood T cell repertoires in COVID-19. Profiled with immunoSEQ multiplex PCR; TCRdb holds only in-frame clones, not every one. Of some 180,000 clones listed, roughly four fifths are singletons. What was sequenced was peripheral blood. All receptors come from a woman aged 40-49 years with COVID-19, enrolled during active disease. The CDR3 runs from the conserved cysteine through the conserved F or W.

J,V,CDR3
TRBJ2-3,TRBV5-4,CASSLVAGGRSDTQYF
TRBJ1-5,TRBV28,CASSFYQPQHF
TRBJ1-1,TRBV30,CAWRSGWATEAFF
TRBJ2-2,TRBV16,CASLSAGENTGELFF
TRBJ1-4,TRBV28,CASSFQGAREKLFF
TRBJ1-6,TRBV6-6,CATEGQGNSPLHF
TRBJ2-1,TRBV30,CAWSARDRGSYNEQFF
TRBJ2-3,TRBV3-1/TRBV3-2,CASSGYRGRSTDTQYF
TRBJ2-3,TRBV11-2,CASNLEVAATDTQYF
TRBJ2-5,TRBV1,CTSSQALAGDSRETQYF
TRBJ1-6,TRBV2,CASRSRDIGNSPLHF
TRBJ1-4,TRBV14,CASSQVGGDGEKLFF
TRBJ1-1,TRBV19,CASSWGVNTEAFF
TRBJ2-3,TRBV12-3/TRBV12-4,CASRGTGTDTQYF
TRBJ2-7,TRBV6-2/TRBV6-3,CASSYWTGIRYEQYF
TRBJ2-7,TRBV5-4,CASGGGRAGSSYEQYF
TRBJ2-7,TRBV20-1,CSASSIYGSYEQYF
TRBJ1-1,TRBV5-1,CASSFQGFGEAFF
TRBJ1-2,TRBV9,CASSVGGDRGYGYTF
TRBJ2-7,TRBV21-1,CASSKARTGVFPYEQYF
TRBJ1-1,TRBV30,CAWSALLNTEAFF
TRBJ1-5,TRBV19,CASSTGKRGNQPQHF
TRBJ2-5,TRBV7-3,CASSPRGGPEETQYF
TRBJ1-1,TRBV11-3,CASSKGQGVTEAFF
TRBJ2-3,TRBV7-3,CASSLIAGGLTDTQYF
TRBJ2-1,TRBV11-3,CASSPRTSGRNEQFF
TRBJ2-7,TRBV29-1,CSVGQGSAYEQYF
TRBJ1-6,TRBV14,CASSQVTGSNSPLHF
TRBJ2-1,TRBV30,CAWSVTEKQFF
TRBJ1-6,TRBV2,CASSRTRYNSPLHF